This TCR beta chain was recorded in a study of human T cells and chemical hapten exposure. One entry per CDR3 protein results from TCRdb running MiXCR on the RACE reads. This table holds around 380,000 distinct CDR3 sequences, about 4.4% found once. Time point denoted: patch test 1, 2 weeks after DPC sensitization. The treatment: therapeutic diphenylcyclopropenone sensitization with weekly scalp DPC. In this sample, this clonotype turned up a few times. This receptor was taken from a woman between 50 and 59 years old with alopecia areata. Some clones in this sample may be carry-over from other donors' samples. This specimen was whole blood, taken in connection with sensitization to the hapten diphenylcyclopropenone (DPC).

CDR3 residues: CASSLQGAGEQYF. The CDR3, as DNA: TGTGCCAGCAGTTTACAGGGGGCTGGAGAGCAGTACTTC. V usage is TRBV12-3 or TRBV12-4 and J usage is TRBJ2-7, with 8 bases identical to TRBD1. The CDR3 extends over 13 amino acids. J gave up 7 bases and V 2 bases, and 4 bases lay outside the gene matches.